This entry concerns a single TCR beta chain. The data stem from a study of brain metastases from non-small cell lung cancer. Clones were sequenced by immunoSEQ multiplex PCR, and TCRdb holds only the in-frame ones, with some missing. The profile shows some 4,500 clones, about 88% of them singletons. Germline CDR1 is LNHDA and CDR2 is SQIVND (reference sequence). The CDR3 extends over 12 amino acids. V trimming: 8 bases; J trimming: 4 bases; junction bases outside the gene matches: 4. This sequence was found in a donor aged 40 or older with non-small cell lung cancer. The sample taken for sequencing was tumor-adjacent normal tissue. The chain combines TRBV19 with TRBJ1-2, with 7 bases lining up with TRBD1. CDR3 in DNA: TGTGCCAGTTTGGGGACAGTCTATGGCTACACCTTC. Translating gives CASLGTVYGYTF.